The 13 T cell receptor beta chains reported below all come from one sample, sequenced in a study of blood T cell repertoires in COVID-19. Assay used: immunoSEQ multiplex PCR; TCRdb lists only in-frame clones, some missing. The sample lists approximately 390,000 clones, almost 90% occurring once. Sequencing input: peripheral blood. The source is a man aged 18 to 35 with active or convalescent COVID-19.

The chain couples TRBV7-9 to TRBJ2-1; 8 bases align to TRBD2. Germline loops: CDR1 SEHNR, CDR2 FQNEAQ (reference sequence). CDR3 size: 16 residues. The J segment lost 0 bases and the V segment lost 2 bases, leaving 3 bases of the junction unmatched. CDR3 in amino acids: CASSLSGGSSYNEQFF. Written as DNA, the CDR3 is TGTGCCAGCAGCTTATCGGGAGGGAGCTCCTACAATGAGCAGTTCTTC.

The chain employs TRBV7-2 and TRBJ2-7; perhaps TRBD2 as D (6 bases). CDR3 size: 13 residues. In germline, CDR1 is SGHTA, CDR2 FQGNSA. Trimming took 1 base from V and 3 from J, leaving 7 bases between them. CDR3 bases: TGTGCCAGCAGCTTAGGGACTAACTACGAGCAGTACTTC. Translation: CASSLGTNYEQYF.

The rearrangement uses TRBV19 and TRBJ1-2; D may be TRBD1 (6 bases). This CDR3 has 15 residues. Germline CDR1 is LNHDA and CDR2 is SQIVND (reference sequence). The ends were cut back, 3 bases at V and 4 bases at J, with 15 bases in the middle. Written as DNA, the CDR3 is TGTGCCAGTAGTATTGATCAGGGGATCGGCTATGGCTACACCTTC. This encodes CASSIDQGIGYGYTF.

The V and J genes are TRBV7-8 and TRBJ2-5; 7 nucleotides line up with TRBD1. CDR1 and CDR2 from the germline V gene are SGHVS and FQNEAQ. V shed 2 bases and J 0 bases; nucleotides not matched to a gene: 24. The CDR3 contains 22 residues. The CDR3 bases are TGTGCCAGCAGCTTACCTGGTTCAGGGGGACACCACGGCCCTCTGTACCAAGAGACCCAGTACTTC. Translation: CASSLPGSGGHHGPLYQETQYF.

This clone has a handful of counts. The V gene is TRBV2, the J gene TRBJ2-7, with 9 positions matching TRBD2. The CDR3 sequence is 14 residues long. Germline CDR1 reads SNHLY; CDR2 reads FYNNEI. After removal of 6 bases from V and 6 bases from J, the junction contained 9 bases not matched to a gene. The CDR3 bases are TGTGCCAGCAGAAACCCTAGCGGGGCACTCGAGCAGTACTTC. This sequence encodes CASRNPSGALEQYF.

This clone was counted a single time. The V call is TRBV28, the J call TRBJ1-5; no clear D gene. The CDR3 consists of 14 residues. CDR1 and CDR2 from the germline V gene are MDHEN and SYDVKM. The V and J ends lost 6 bases and 3 bases respectively, with 12 bases between them. CDR3 sequence: CASRTRESNQPQHF. The DNA of the CDR3 is TGTGCCAGCAGGACTAGGGAGTCCAATCAGCCCCAGCATTTT.

This clone appeared once. The genes are TRBV5-6 and TRBJ2-7, with TRBD1 identical over 10 bases. This CDR3 is 15 amino acids long. Unmatched junction bases numbered 5, after V lost 4 bases and J lost 1 base. Looked up from germline, CDR1 is SGHDT and CDR2 is YYEEEE. The CDR3 loop is CASSRPGQGSYEQYF. The CDR3 region has the DNA TGTGCCAGCAGCCGACCGGGACAGGGGTCCTACGAGCAGTACTTC.

Remarks on this clone: Other DNA sequences in this sample translate to the same CDR3. The V call is TRBV25-1, the J call TRBJ1-2; D ambiguous. Germline-derived CDR1 and CDR2 are MGHDK and SYGVNS. The V end was cut by 1 base, the J end by 8 bases, with 5 bases between. CDR3 length: 11 residues. In DNA form, the CDR3 reads TGTGCCAGCAGTGAATCGGGGGGCTACACCTTC. Amino acid sequence: CASSESGGYTF.

This rearrangement joins TRBV6-5 to TRBJ2-1; D remains ambiguous. Germline assignment: CDR1 MNHEY and CDR2 SVGAGI. Between the trimmed V and J ends, which lost 5 bases and 9 bases, there was a span of 8 bases. The CDR3 extends over 11 amino acids. The CDR3 reads CASSRTGEQFF. CDR3 nucleotide sequence: TGTGCCAGCAGTCGTACGGGTGAGCAGTTCTTC.

This clone turned up a few times. V gene TRBV24-1 combines with J gene TRBJ2-3; D uncertain. Looked up from germline, CDR1 is KGHDR and CDR2 is SFDVKD. V lost 3 bases to trimming and J lost 0 bases, with 6 bases between them. The CDR3 sequence is 14 residues long. CDR3 sequence: CATSDHGSTDTQYF. CDR3 DNA sequence: TGTGCCACCAGTGATCATGGCAGCACAGATACGCAGTATTTT.

The chain is built from TRBV7-3 and TRBJ2-5; TRBD1 is a possible D gene (7 bases). This CDR3 has 15 amino acids. Germline CDR1 reads SGHTA; CDR2 reads FQGTGA. With 2 bases removed from V and 4 bases from J, the gap between germline ends came to 14 bases. The CDR3 nucleotides are TGTGCCAGCAGCTTAGTCAGGGGGGTTGGAGAGACCCAGTACTTC. Translating it yields CASSLVRGVGETQYF. Complete variable domain (other parts from reference TRBV7-3 and TRBJ2-5): GAGVSQTPSNKVTEKGKYVELRCDPISGHTALYWYRQSLGQGPEFLIYFQGTGAADDSGLPNDRFFAVRPEGSVSTLKIQRTERGDSAVYLCASSLVRGVGETQYFGPGTRLLVL.

The chain links TRBV7-3 to TRBJ2-3; a possible D gene is TRBD2 (6 bases). Looked up from germline, CDR1 is SGHTA and CDR2 is FQGTGA. This CDR3 spans 15 amino acids. The V and J ends lost 1 base and 0 bases respectively, with 8 bases between them. The CDR3 DNA follows: TGTGCCAGCAGCTTAAAACTAGCTAGCACAGATACGCAGTATTTT. This sequence encodes CASSLKLASTDTQYF.

This chain connects TRBV4-3 to TRBJ1-3; unclear D gene. The germline V gene has CDR1 LGHNA and CDR2 YSLEER. The CDR3 has 16 residues. Trimming took off 2 bases at V and 0 bases at J, with 11 bases between the two ends. The CDR3 region is CASSQSAADSGNTIYF. The CDR3 nucleotides are TGCGCCAGCAGCCAATCCGCGGCCGACTCTGGAAACACCATATATTTT.